Below, one TCR beta chain is given with its context. Trimming cost V 3 bases and J 0 bases, with 24 bases left between them. The CDR3 is 19 amino acids. The V gene's germline CDR1 is KGHSH and CDR2 LQKENI. The treatment is: roughly 20 received Ad26.COV2.S at low or high dose, single or two shots; several received placebo; per-sample allocation not given. It was on day 63 after the first vaccine or placebo injection that samples were taken. An adult of 18-55 years in Boston served as donor. Using immunoSEQ multiplex PCR, the repertoire was profiled, and TCRdb retains in-frame clones only, with some absent. The sample holds a few hundred thousand clones, about 90% seen once. The data are from a study of Ad26.COV2.S vaccination and SARS-CoV-2 variants. Turning to the study itself: In the study, Ad26.COV2.S was injected intramuscularly once, or twice 56 days apart.

The input for sequencing was peripheral blood, taken in a trial of Ad26.COV2.S vaccine versus placebo. The chain couples TRBV18 to TRBJ2-7; D is perhaps TRBD1 or TRBD2 (5 bases each). The sequence was collected from a person between 18 and 60 years old who received the Ad26.COV2.S COVID-19 vaccine or a placebo. As DNA, the CDR3 is TGTGCCAGCTCACCCAAGGTCGGGGCAACACGCAGGATCTCCTACGAGCAGTACTTC. Its translation is CASSPKVGATRRISYEQYF.